The clone carrying this T cell receptor beta chain was seen many times. The entry originates in a study of T cells in Graves' hyperthyroidism and ophthalmopathy. Across the whole study: Specimen type is peripheral blood, collected at initial diagnosis prior to any treatment.

The CDR3 length is 16 residues. The germline gives CDR1 ENHRY, CDR2 SYGVKD. Trimming pared 2 bases from V and 2 bases from J, leaving 16 bases between. There were TCR beta CDR3 regions amplified from RNA transcripts. Primed by the HTBI set, a first-round RT-PCR was run on the TCR CDR3. In TCRdb, the multiplex PCR reads were re-called with MiXCR into one record per CDR3 protein. The table has about 840,000 distinct CDR3 sequences, around 38% seen once. The study defined stable Graves' hyperthyroidism as no ophthalmopathy progression within 18 months. The TCR originated in a young man with Graves' hyperthyroidism. Sequencing was carried out using blood. The chain joins TRBV10-3 to TRBJ2-7, with D perhaps TRBD1 or TRBD2 (5 bases each). In nucleotides, the CDR3 is TGTGCCATCAGTGAGGGGACCCCGAACCAAGCCTACGAGCAGTACTTC. It is translated as CAISEGTPNQAYEQYF.